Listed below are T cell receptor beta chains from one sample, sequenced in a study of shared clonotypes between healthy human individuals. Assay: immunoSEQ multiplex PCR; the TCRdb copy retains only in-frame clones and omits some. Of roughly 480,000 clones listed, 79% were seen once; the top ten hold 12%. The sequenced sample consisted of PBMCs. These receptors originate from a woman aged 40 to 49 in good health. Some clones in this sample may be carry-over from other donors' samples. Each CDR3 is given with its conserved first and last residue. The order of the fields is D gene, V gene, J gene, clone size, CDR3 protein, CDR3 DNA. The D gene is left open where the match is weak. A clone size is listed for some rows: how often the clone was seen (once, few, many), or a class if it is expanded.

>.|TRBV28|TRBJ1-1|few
CASRVGGTNTEAFF
TGTGCCAGCAGGGTGGGGGGAACGAACACTGAAGCTTTCTTT
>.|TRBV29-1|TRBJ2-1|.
CSVGGAGNEQFF
TGCAGCGTTGGTGGGGCTGGCAATGAGCAGTTCTTC
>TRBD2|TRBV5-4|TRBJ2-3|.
CASSYRLAGGGTDTQYF
TGTGCCAGCAGCTACCGACTAGCGGGTGGCGGCACAGATACGCAGTATTTT
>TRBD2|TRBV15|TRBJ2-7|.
CATSPSGLSSYEQYF
TGTGCCACCAGTCCCTCGGGACTAAGCTCCTACGAGCAGTACTTC
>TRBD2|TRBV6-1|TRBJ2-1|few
CASRRLAGSRNEQFF
TGTGCCAGCAGGAGACTAGCGGGTTCGCGCAATGAGCAGTTCTTC
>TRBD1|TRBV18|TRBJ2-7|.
CASSLGTGTYEQYF
TGTGCCAGCTCACTCGGGACAGGGACCTACGAGCAGTACTTC
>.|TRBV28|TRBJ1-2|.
CASSVGGAGYTF
TGTGCCAGCAGTGTCGGGGGTGCTGGCTACACCTTC
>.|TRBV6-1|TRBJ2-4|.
CASSENRVGNIQYF
TGTGCCAGCAGTGAAAACAGGGTGGGGAACATTCAGTACTTC
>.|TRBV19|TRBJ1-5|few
CASSRTGINQPQHF
TGTGCCAGTAGTCGGACGGGGATCAATCAGCCCCAGCATTTT
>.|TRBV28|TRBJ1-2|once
CASSSQRGVYGYTF
TGTGCCAGCAGTTCCCAGAGGGGAGTATATGGCTACACCTTC
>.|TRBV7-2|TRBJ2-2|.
CASSSNRFANTGELFF
TGTGCCAGCAGCTCCAACAGGTTCGCGAACACCGGGGAGCTGTTTTTT
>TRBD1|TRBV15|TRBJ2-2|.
CATSRPTGAVGELFF
TGTGCCACCAGCAGACCGACAGGGGCGGTCGGGGAGCTGTTTTTT
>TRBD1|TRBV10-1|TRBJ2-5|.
CASSEGTAQETQYF
TGCGCCAGCAGTGAGGGGACAGCTCAAGAGACCCAGTACTTC
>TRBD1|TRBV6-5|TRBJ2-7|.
CASSFRQGGYEQYF
TGTGCCAGCAGCTTCAGACAGGGTGGGTACGAGCAGTACTTC
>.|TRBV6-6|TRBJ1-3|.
CASSPPRGGNTIYF
TGTGCCAGCAGTCCACCCCGAGGGGGAAACACCATATATTTT
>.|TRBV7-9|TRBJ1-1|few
CASSLDTYTEAFF
TGTGCCAGCAGCTTAGACACATACACTGAAGCTTTCTTT
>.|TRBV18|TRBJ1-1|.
CASSPLGEGEAFF
TGTGCCAGCTCACCACTGGGAGAGGGTGAAGCTTTCTTT
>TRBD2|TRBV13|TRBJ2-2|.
CASSLSLLAGGATGELFF
TGTGCCAGCAGCTTATCCCTACTAGCGGGAGGGGCAACCGGGGAGCTGTTTTTT
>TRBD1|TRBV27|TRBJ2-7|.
CASSTGTGFSEQYF
TGTGCCAGCAGTACCGGGACAGGGTTTTCCGAGCAGTACTTC
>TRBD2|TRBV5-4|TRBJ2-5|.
CASSPRGGGQETQYF
TGTGCCAGCAGCCCCCGGGGGGGAGGCCAAGAGACCCAGTACTTC
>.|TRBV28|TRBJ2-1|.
CASSFRGMRQFF
TGTGCCAGCAGTTTCCGCGGGATGAGGCAGTTCTTC
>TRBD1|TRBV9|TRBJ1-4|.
CASSVRTGRDEKLFF
TGTGCCAGCAGCGTTCGGACAGGGAGGGATGAAAAACTGTTTTTT
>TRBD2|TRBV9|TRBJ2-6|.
CASSVGTSGRSGANVLTF
TGTGCCAGCAGCGTAGGGACTAGCGGGCGCTCTGGGGCCAACGTCCTGACTTTC
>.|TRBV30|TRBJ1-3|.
CACEGFGNTIYF
TGTGCCTGCGAGGGGTTCGGAAACACCATATATTTT
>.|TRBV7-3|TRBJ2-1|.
CASSLGQPYNEQFF
TGTGCCAGCAGCTTAGGGCAACCTTACAATGAGCAGTTCTTC
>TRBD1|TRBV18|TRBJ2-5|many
CASSPPGQGPETQYF
TGTGCCAGCTCACCACCCGGACAGGGCCCAGAGACCCAGTACTTC
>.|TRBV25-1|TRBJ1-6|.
CASKGLGDNSPLHF
TGTGCCAGCAAAGGCCTCGGCGATAATTCACCCCTCCACTTT
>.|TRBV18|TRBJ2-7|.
CASSGTTPSPRYEQYF
TGTGCCAGCTCGGGAACTACACCCTCCCCCCGCTACGAGCAGTACTTC
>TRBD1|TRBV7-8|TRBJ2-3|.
CASSRSGTGTDTQYF
TGTGCCAGCAGCCGCTCCGGGACAGGGACAGATACGCAGTATTTT
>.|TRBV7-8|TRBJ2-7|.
CASSPQGPSSYEQYF
TGTGCCAGCAGCCCTCAGGGACCAAGCTCCTACGAGCAGTACTTC
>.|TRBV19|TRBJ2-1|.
CASTGDSRPSYNEQFF
TGTGCCAGTACCGGAGATAGCCGTCCATCCTACAATGAGCAGTTCTTC
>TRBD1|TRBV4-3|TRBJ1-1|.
CASSAHRGGNTEAFF
TGCGCCAGCAGCGCGCACAGGGGTGGGAACACTGAAGCTTTCTTT
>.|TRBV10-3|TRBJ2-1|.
CAISERLGDGHNEQFF
TGTGCCATCAGTGAAAGGCTTGGAGACGGTCACAATGAGCAGTTCTTC
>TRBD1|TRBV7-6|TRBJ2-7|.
CASTLGQGGDEQYF
TGTGCCAGCACGTTAGGACAGGGTGGTGACGAGCAGTACTTC
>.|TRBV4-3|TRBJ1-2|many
CASSPRRESGYTF
TGCGCCAGCAGTCCCCGTAGGGAGTCTGGCTACACCTTC
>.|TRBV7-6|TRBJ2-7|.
CASSLGRLSYEQYF
TGTGCCAGCAGCTTAGGGCGGCTCTCCTACGAGCAGTACTTC
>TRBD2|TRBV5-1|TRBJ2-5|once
CASSFLASGGEETQYF
TGCGCCAGCAGCTTCTTGGCTTCGGGAGGCGAAGAGACCCAGTACTTC
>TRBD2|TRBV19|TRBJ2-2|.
CASSNLAGAAGELFF
TGTGCCAGTAGTAACTTAGCGGGAGCGGCCGGGGAGCTGTTTTTT
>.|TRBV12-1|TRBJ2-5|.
CASSFAPGQAQETQYF
TGTGCCAGCAGCTTTGCCCCGGGACAGGCCCAAGAGACCCAGTACTTC
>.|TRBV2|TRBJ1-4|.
CASSQLATNEKLFF
TGTGCCAGCAGCCAGCTTGCAACTAATGAAAAACTGTTTTTT
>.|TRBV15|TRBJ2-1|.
CATSSPYNEQFF
TGTGCCACCAGTAGTCCCTACAATGAGCAGTTCTTC
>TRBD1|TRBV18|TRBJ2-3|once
CASSAGQGASGMDTQYF
TGTGCCAGCTCAGCGGGACAGGGGGCGAGTGGGATGGATACGCAGTATTTT
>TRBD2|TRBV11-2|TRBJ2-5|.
CASSLYEGLAGLETQYF
TGTGCCAGCAGCTTATACGAGGGACTAGCGGGCTTAGAGACCCAGTACTTC
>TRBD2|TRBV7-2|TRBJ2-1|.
CASSFGGGNEQFF
TGTGCCAGCAGCTTCGGCGGGGGCAATGAGCAGTTCTTC
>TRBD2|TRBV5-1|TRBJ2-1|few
CASSFSGRALDEQFF
TGCGCCAGCAGCTTTAGCGGGAGGGCCTTGGATGAGCAGTTCTTC
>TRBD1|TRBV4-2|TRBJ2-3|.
CASSQDLGTGRTDTQYF
TGTGCCAGCAGCCAAGATCTTGGGACAGGCCGCACAGATACGCAGTATTTT
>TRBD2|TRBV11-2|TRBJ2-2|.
CASSTLAGWGGELFF
TGTGCCAGCAGCACCCTAGCGGGATGGGGCGGGGAGCTGTTTTTT